This T cell receptor beta chain was documented in a study of cytomegalovirus exposure and HLA in healthy donors. Study-level information: Out of roughly 170 million T cells, an earlier analysis found some 120 million unique TCR beta sequences in total.

The donors gave bone marrow, and they were healthy. The primer mix had 60 Vbeta and 13 Jbeta primers. Profiled with immunoSEQ multiplex PCR; TCRdb holds only in-frame clones, not every one. The sample lists over 120,000 clones; about 80% were seen once. Unmatched junction bases numbered 5, after V lost 0 bases and J lost 1 base. The CDR3 has 16 amino acids. The V gene's germline CDR1 is LNHNV and CDR2 YYDKDF (reference sequence). This clonotype was obtained from a man aged 40-50 years in good health and CMV-seronegative. V and J are TRBV15 and TRBJ1-1, with 7 bases identical to TRBD1. Sequenced sample: PBMCs. CDR3 residues: CATSREGWTGNTEAFF. DNA for the CDR3: TGTGCCACCAGCAGAGAGGGATGGACAGGGAACACTGAAGCTTTCTTT.